This TCR beta chain was sequenced in a study of cytomegalovirus exposure and HLA in healthy donors (dated by TCRdb to the late 2010s). Context from the whole study: In an earlier analysis of some 550 of the donors, around 290 Gb of sequence data and some 120 million unique TCR beta sequences from roughly 200 million T cells were reported. Among 300 to 500 genotyped donors of the cohort, an average of around 250,000 unique TCR beta nucleotide sequences was sequenced per donor, of which roughly 17% were non-productive. Around 320 gigabases of sequencing data and 70 million to 100 million unique TCR sequences were included in an early release covering several hundred HLA-typed donors. A later genetic analysis used genome-wide SNP genotypes for about three fifths of the 666 donors, treating that subset as a discovery cohort. The genetic ancestry cluster associated with self-reported Caucasian donors included 81% of the roughly 410 genotyped donors. The study used immunosequencing to profile the T cell repertoires of around 600 subjects and linked those repertoires to cytomegalovirus serostatus. All discovery cohort repertoires had been generated on a single sequencing platform. Alongside the repertoire data, information on donor age, sex, ethnicity and CMV serostatus was compiled. A later analysis re-examined previously published TCR beta repertoires from more than 650 donors and added high-resolution HLA genotyping to investigate patterns of TCR occurrence. The study aimed to test whether signatures of past pathogen exposure could be identified by cataloging public T cell receptors. The later analysis used no new phenotypic data to find candidate immune exposures, relying instead on TCR beta sequences and their occurrence across donors. In addition to the first cohort of 666 subjects, a separate validation cohort of 120 different subjects was used. The study combined high-throughput TCR immunosequencing, statistical association of individual TCRs with disease status, and machine learning to predict cytomegalovirus infection status. Class I and class II HLA loci were covered by the typing at four-digit resolution. The number of donors typed differed by locus, with roughly 620-640 for A, B, C, DRB1 and DQB1, 522 for DQA1, 600 to 610 for DPA1, and some 450 for DPB1. In an earlier analysis of a few hundred of the donors, high-throughput TCR beta sequencing was used to judge whether each TCR beta V gene segment behaved as functional or pseudogenic. Several DR-DQ haplotypes were handled as single units for association and clustering, since linkage in the cohort was strong.

The cohort was made up of approximately 670 healthy bone marrow donors. All cohort members were sampled while nominally healthy, although unrecorded immune exposures were likely present. The donor was CMV seronegative and belonged to the group of under 400 seronegative cohort members. A peripheral blood sample was collected from each donor, and TCR beta sequencing was performed on peripheral blood mononuclear cells. Genomic DNA was extracted from the blood cell samples with the Qiagen DNeasy Blood Extraction Kit. About this clone itself: There is no known antigen for this receptor. No base qualities exist here, and no much larger clone lies one base off it.

Overall study results and their limits: In a later analysis, TCR association rates were found to vary across HLA loci, with the most associated TCRs seen for DRB1 alleles and the fewest for HLA-C alleles. At a false discovery rate of 0.05, a later analysis linked 15,000 to 20,000 TCR beta sequences to specific HLA alleles. CMV serostatus was the only immune exposure information available for the cohort. A few of the identified cytomegalovirus-associated TCR beta chains were confirmed in vitro to be specific for cytomegalovirus antigens. Compared with equally common non-associated chains, HLA-associated TCR beta chains in a later analysis were more clonally expanded and had lower generation probabilities. Most TCR sequences were seen in very few donors, while some public TCRs were found in many individuals. A further reported finding was that TCR beta sequences accurately predicted the HLA-A and HLA-B alleles for most subjects in the first cohort. The authors suggested that the approach could potentially be extended to other disease states and immunological phenotypes. The presence/absence analyses assumed that sequencing depth was roughly uniform across donors, and that assumption may not be true. HLA typing was unavailable for some donors at each locus, so association tests used only the typed subset. Because counts were too low, fewer than 20 rarely observed V segments, including chromosome 9 orphons, were excluded from the earlier analysis of roughly 580 of the donors. A later analysis found that most CMV-associated TCR beta chains appeared HLA-restricted, with HLA associations seemingly driven largely by CMV exposure. Compared with the roughly 700-donor mean, donors in an Asian-associated ancestry cluster had fewer N-insertions in productive TCRs, according to a later genetic analysis. Correlated functional status among segregating V segments might be attributable to linkage disequilibrium, but an unknown experimental factor could not be ruled out. A group of highly shared sequence variants was considered likely to be a technical artifact of the sequencing pipeline. In this cohort, only TCR beta chains were sequenced, and detectable features were limited by the absence of alpha or paired-chain data. The classifier was reported to diagnose cytomegalovirus status with high specificity and sensitivity in both the original and validation cohorts. When HLA alleles, especially DR and DQ, strongly co-occurred, TCR associations were difficult to assign to individual alleles. An association between a missense DCLRE1C variant and V-gene and J-gene trimming of TCR beta chains was found in a later genetic analysis and replicated in an independent cohort. Broadly in line with IMGT annotations, most TCR beta V segments showed up in productive rearrangements about 87% or about 30% of the time in an earlier analysis of several hundred of the donors. A total of fewer than 200 TCR beta chains were listed by the study as associated with cytomegalovirus. In a later analysis, several top co-occurrence clusters were reported to appear linked to parvovirus B19, influenza, CMV and Epstein-Barr virus.

The library was prepared using the immunoSEQ multiplex PCR assay. For the multiplex PCR, a mixture combining 60 forward primers for TCR Vbeta segments and 13 reverse primers for TCR Jbeta segments was used. A multiplex PCR assay on genomic DNA amplified the CDR3 region of rearranged TCR beta genes. Amplified TCR beta libraries were sequenced as 87-base-pair reads on the Illumina HiSeq System. Per the original workflow: A later analysis counted tens of millions of unique TCR beta chains across the 640 or so repertoires, and some 12 million of these chains were shared by at least two donors. Raw reads were error-corrected and collapsed into unique sequences by a nearest-neighbor algorithm in which closely related sequences were merged to remove PCR and sequencing errors. CDR3 sequences were aligned to IMGT reference sequences to assign V, D and J gene segments. Each retained sequence needed at least a six-nucleotide match to both a V gene segment and a J gene segment. A rearrangement was called productive if the CDR3 had no stop codons and remained in frame with V and J, and every other rearrangement was called non-productive. CDR3 was defined by IMGT convention, running from the second conserved V-encoded cysteine to the conserved J-encoded phenylalanine. The earlier analysis of 450 to 750 of the donors excluded any sequence lacking an unambiguous match to a single V gene segment. In an earlier analysis of 500 to 750 of the donors, V segments were called functional above 56.7% productive rearrangements and were called segregating when the between-donor standard deviation exceeded 5%. A statistical classification framework was built for diagnosing cytomegalovirus status from the catalog of TCR beta chain sequences. In a later analysis, TCR nucleotide sequences were compared against IMGT/GENE-DB human TR gene sequences so that V and J genes could be assigned. The TCRdist pipeline was used in a later analysis to assign CDR3 sequences and most-parsimonious VDJ recombination scenarios. A later analysis defined each TCR beta chain by its CDR3 amino acid sequence plus V-gene family, and excluded reads lacking a unique V-gene family. A later analysis removed 600 or so highly shared, low-generation-probability nucleotide sequences to deal with suspected cross-contamination and a sequencing artifact. For each public chain, a later analysis derived a clonal expansion index from normalized ranks of inferred template counts within each repertoire. In a later analysis, generation probabilities were computed using a VDJ recombination model fitted to out-of-frame rearrangements, and the results were checked against IGoR. A later analysis scored TCR-TCR, TCR-HLA and TCR-CMV co-occurrence with hypergeometric tests, applying a repertoire-size bias correction to TCR pairs. To estimate false discovery rates, a later analysis permuted the HLA or CMV assignments 20 times. In a later analysis, co-occurring TCRs were grouped with DBSCAN, and TCRdist sequence similarity was added when clustering was performed within HLA-allele-positive subsets. Repertoires with fewer than 30,000 or more than 120,000 public chains were left out of co-occurrence clustering, as were about 5 repertoires with anomalous nucleotide sharing. In TCRdb, the immuneACCESS table is reduced to in-frame sequences with V and J assigned. These tables do not hold every clone; where another copy was compared, an unresolved V gene accounts for under half, and the others remain unexplained. The V and J calls and the clone size are those of that table, but D and trimming were determined from the DNA. The sample table holds about 140,000 clones, of which roughly 77% were seen once. The ten largest clones represent about 2.2% of the sample.

The sequenced sample consisted of PBMCs. This receptor was taken from a man aged 25-40 years in good health and CMV-seronegative.

The nucleotide sequence is given as TGCGCCAGCAGCCCTTTACAGGGGATCACCGGGGAGCTGTTTTTT. This gives the protein CASSPLQGITGELFF. The V gene is TRBV5-1 and the J gene is TRBJ2-2, with 7 middle bases fitting TRBD1. Sequences SGHRS (CDR1) and YFSETQ (CDR2) are obtained from the germline V gene. The germline V and J ends show losses of 4 bases and 4 bases respectively, and no gene match explains 7 bases of the junction. Taken from cysteine to phenylalanine, the CDR3 has 15 residues. The read is trimmed to its CDR3 DNA, 45 bases read in frame from base 1.